The next 23 T cell receptor beta chains were all read from a single sample in a study of T cells in Graves' hyperthyroidism and ophthalmopathy. The source material, RNA transcripts, was used to amplify TCR beta CDR3 regions. During a first-round RT-PCR of the TCR CDR3, the HTBI primer set was used. MiXCR, applied by TCRdb to the multiplex PCR reads, yields one record per CDR3 protein. The repertoire holds about 840,000 distinct CDR3 sequences, with 35% to 40% as singletons. Sequencing was performed on blood. The source is a man younger than 30 with Graves' hyperthyroidism.

For this clonotype: One end of the junction fails to match germline, which may point to a read error. The chain recombines TRBV4-1 with TRBJ2-7, with TRBD1 as a possible D gene (5 bases). The length of the CDR3 is 12 residues. Germline V lookup: CDR1 MGHRA, CDR2 YSYEKL. Written as DNA, the CDR3 is TGCGCCAGCGGCCAAGCAGGGAACGAGCAGTACTTC. Translated: CASGQAGNEQYF.

This clonotype appeared many times. This chain uses TRBV29-1 with TRBJ2-7, with TRBD2 as a possible D gene (6 bases). This CDR3 has 16 amino acids. Per the germline V gene, CDR1 is SQVTM and CDR2 is ANQGSEA. The V gene lost 2 bases and the J gene lost 2 bases, with 19 bases spanning the gap. DNA of the CDR3: TGCAGCGTTGAATTAGACGGCGGCGGGACGGCCTACGAGCAGTACTTC. Its translation is CSVELDGGGTAYEQYF.

The genes are TRBV10-3 and TRBJ1-1; the D is unclear. The V and J ends lost 4 bases and 3 bases respectively, with 6 bases between them. CDR1 and CDR2 from the germline V gene are ENHRY and SYGVKD. The CDR3 has 12 residues. The CDR3, as DNA: TGTGCCATCAGTGTAGAGGACACTGAAGCTTTCTTT. Residues: CAISVEDTEAFF.

At least ten counts were recorded for this clonotype. This chain links TRBV11-1 with TRBJ2-5, with 14 nucleotides matching TRBD2. Germline V gene lookup returns CDR1 SGHAT and CDR2 FQDESV (reference sequence). This CDR3 region has 16 residues. Trimming cost V 5 bases and J 2 bases; bases outside gene matches: 4. DNA of the CDR3: TGTGCCAGCAGCATCGGGACTAGCGGGGGACAAGAGACCCAGTACTTC. The encoded protein is CASSIGTSGGQETQYF.

This clonotype was observed a handful of times. The chain uses TRBV6-4 and TRBJ1-1; D not certain. CDR3 length equals 13 residues. Germline CDR1 and CDR2: MRHNA and SNTAGT. The V end was cut by 5 bases, the J end by 1 base, with 8 bases between. This CDR3 reads CASSTSENTEAFF. The CDR3 DNA reads TGTGCCAGCAGTACTTCAGAGAACACTGAAGCTTTCTTT.

This clonotype was counted ten times or more. The chain combines TRBV13 with TRBJ2-7; no reliable D call. The CDR3 is made up of 13 amino acids. The germline V gene encodes CDR1 PRHDT and CDR2 FYEKMQ (reference sequence). With 4 bases removed from V and 1 base from J, the gap between germline ends came to 8 bases. CDR3 loop: CASSSGNSYEQYF. Written as DNA, the CDR3 is TGTGCCAGCAGCTCGGGCAATTCCTACGAGCAGTACTTC.

This chain joins TRBV2 and TRBJ1-4; a possible D gene is TRBD1 (5 bases). The V and J ends lost 5 bases and 0 bases respectively, with 19 bases between them. The CDR3 spans 18 residues. Germline CDR1 reads SNHLY; CDR2 reads FYNNEI. CDR3 in amino acids: CASSWGRTSASTNEKLFF. The CDR3 DNA is TGTGCCAGCAGTTGGGGCCGAACATCGGCCTCAACTAATGAAAAACTGTTTTTT.

This clonotype was picked up many times. The chain links TRBV15 to TRBJ2-7, with TRBD2 identical over 11 bases. The CDR3 loop spans 14 amino acids. With V trimmed by 3 bases and J by 8 bases, 6 bases remained unmatched. Germline-derived CDR1 and CDR2 are LNHNV and YYDKDF (reference sequence). CDR3 DNA: TGTGCCACCAGCAGGACTAGCGGGGACGTAAAGCAGTACTTC. It codes for CATSRTSGDVKQYF.

The chain employs TRBV7-9 and TRBJ2-5; 10 positions match TRBD1. Trimming took 4 bases from V and 5 from J; bases not matched to a gene: 16. This CDR3 has 18 amino acids. Germline lookup yields CDR1 SEHNR and CDR2 FQNEAQ (reference sequence). This CDR3 reads CASSSRHSRQGARETQYF. Written as DNA, the CDR3 is TGTGCCAGCAGCTCGAGACACTCCAGACAGGGGGCGCGGGAGACCCAGTACTTC. Using reference TRBV7-9 and TRBJ2-5 for the parts outside the CDR3, the full variable domain is DTGVSQNPRHKITKRGQNVTFRCDPISEHNRLYWYRQTLGQGPEFLTYFQNEAQLEKSRLLSDRFSAERPKGSFSTLEIQRTEQGDSAMYLCASSSRHSRQGARETQYFGPGTRLLVL.

This clonotype appeared once. A single base separates this from a much larger clone, so it may be a read error. The chain recombines TRBV2 with TRBJ1-1; 8 nucleotides align to TRBD1. The CDR3 covers 15 residues. Looked up from germline, CDR1 is SNHLY and CDR2 is FYNNEI. V lost 10 bases, J lost 0 bases, and 10 bases stayed unmatched. CDR3 bases: TGTGCCAACAGGCGGGAGGGACAGGTGAACACTGAAGCTTTCTTT. Its protein is CANRREGQVNTEAFF.

A note on this clonotype: Likely a read error: the CDR3 ends without its conserved phenylalanine or tryptophan. No DNA is shown, since the ends of the CDR3 on it are uncertain; the CDR3 is the one TCRdb lists. The J gene is TRBJ1-5, the V gene TRBV6-1. The CDR3 totals 11 residues, both ends included. Germline V gives CDR1 MNHNS, CDR2 SASEGT. CDR3 amino acids: CASSEARSRYY.

Comments on this clonotype: It is unclear where the CDR3 begins or ends on the DNA, so no DNA is shown, and the CDR3 is as TCRdb lists it. The chain links TRBV10-3 to TRBJ2-2; the table names TRBD1, a call not compared with the DNA. CDR1 ENHRY and CDR2 SYGVKD come from the germline V gene. The CDR3 region is 14 residues in length, termini included. CDR3 sequence: CATGTGGAPGSCFF.

The V call is TRBV6-5, the J call TRBJ2-5, with 8 bases identical to TRBD1. The CDR3 is 16 residues long. After removal of 4 bases from V and 6 bases from J, the junction contained 13 bases not matched to a gene. Germline assignment: CDR1 MNHEY and CDR2 SVGAGI. The CDR3 DNA reads as TGTGCCAGCAGTTTCGCCGATGGGACAGGCGAGCAGACCCAGTACTTC. This sequence encodes CASSFADGTGEQTQYF.

This clonotype was seen only a few times. This rearrangement joins TRBV7-8 to TRBJ1-1; D is perhaps TRBD1 (5 bases). V lost 5 bases and J 7 bases, leaving 14 bases between the germline ends. Germline V lookup: CDR1 SGHVS, CDR2 FQNEAQ. The CDR3 runs 13 residues. CDR3 coding DNA: TGTGCCAGCAGCCCTGAACCAGGGAATGAAGCTTTCTTT. Amino acids: CASSPEPGNEAFF.

This chain joins TRBV5-1 and TRBJ2-5; TRBD1 aligns across 9 bases. With 0 bases clipped from V and 3 bases from J, the junction kept 3 bases outside the gene matches. The germline V gene has CDR1 SGHRS and CDR2 YFSETQ. There are 15 residues in the CDR3. CDR3 protein: CASSLEGQGKETQYF. The CDR3 DNA is TGCGCCAGCAGCTTGGAGGGACAGGGAAAAGAGACCCAGTACTTC.

This clonotype was seen repeatedly, ten times or more. The genes are TRBV7-3 and TRBJ1-2; a possible D gene is TRBD1 (6 bases). This CDR3 region has 13 residues. Germline CDR1 is SGHTA and CDR2 is FQGTGA. Trimming took 5 bases from V and 8 from J, leaving 15 bases between them. CDR3 region: CASSRGPQGGYTF. CDR3 sequence (DNA): TGTGCCAGCAGCCGAGGGCCTCAGGGGGGCTACACCTTC.

As regards this clonotype: With a much larger clone just one base away, this may be a read error. The genes are TRBV7-2 and TRBJ2-6; a weak D match, TRBD2 (5 bases). The germline gives CDR1 SGHTA, CDR2 FQGNSA. The length of the CDR3 is 14 residues. Trimming cost V 8 bases and J 8 bases, with 16 bases left between them. The CDR3 bases are TGTGCCAGCTCGGGCGGGCAAGGGACCAACGTCCTGACTTTC. It translates to CASSGGQGTNVLTF. Together with reference TRBV7-2 and TRBJ2-6, the CDR3 gives the full variable domain: GAGVSQSPSNKVTEKGKDVELRCDPISGHTALYWYRQSLGQGLEFLIYFQGNSAPDKSGLPSDRFSAERTGGSVSTLTIQRTQQEDSAVYLCASSGGQGTNVLTFGAGSRLTVL.

Here the CDR3 DNA reads TGTGCCAGCAGCTTAGGGTGGTCAGAAGGGGAGCAGTACTTC. Translated: CASSLGWSEGEQYF. This chain joins TRBV7-2 and TRBJ2-7; D gene uncertain. Deletions cut 1 base from V and 7 bases from J, with 14 bases between. This CDR3 contains 14 residues. Germline CDR1 is SGHTA and CDR2 is FQGNSA. Complete variable domain (other parts from reference TRBV7-2 and TRBJ2-7): GAGVSQSPSNKVTEKGKDVELRCDPISGHTALYWYRQSLGQGLEFLIYFQGNSAPDKSGLPSDRFSAERTGGSVSTLTIQRTQQEDSAVYLCASSLGWSEGEQYFGPGTRLTVT.

As concerns this clonotype: The germline gene is not matched at one end of the junction; a read error may be the cause. This chain links TRBV24-1 with TRBJ2-5; 9 bases agree with TRBD1. This CDR3 comprises 16 residues. The germline CDR1 and CDR2 sequences are KGHDR and SFDVKD. This chain's CDR3 is CAASPDRGPYQETQYF. DNA for the CDR3: TGTGCCGCCAGCCCGGACAGGGGACCGTACCAAGAGACCCAGTACTTC.

The chain has TRBV20-1 and TRBJ2-5; D is unclear. Per germline, CDR1 DFQATT and CDR2 SNEGSKA (reference sequence). V was trimmed by 7 bases and J by 5 bases, leaving 14 bases between them. The length of the CDR3 is 12 residues. The CDR3 DNA reads as TGCAGTGTGGTAGAAGTGGGCGAGACCCAGTACTTC. This gives the protein CSVVEVGETQYF.

In this sample, this clonotype turned up once. This rearrangement joins TRBV12-3 or TRBV12-4 to TRBJ2-7; 10 bases are shared with TRBD1. The CDR3 totals 14 residues. The junction had 8 bases not matched to a gene; V was cut back by 4 bases and J by 8 bases. The CDR3 bases are TGTGCCAGCAGTTCGGGACAGGGGACGCACCAGCAGTACTTC. This gives the protein CASSSGQGTHQQYF.

The chain uses TRBV11-3 and TRBJ1-1, with D uncertain. The CDR3 is 13 residues long. Germline values: CDR1 SGHNT, CDR2 YENEEA. Trimming removed 7 bases from V and 6 bases from J, with 15 bases in between. The CDR3 DNA sequence: TGTGCCAGCAAAAGGAGGATGGACGCTGAAGCTTTCTTT. It codes for CASKRRMDAEAFF.

This clonotype was seen a few times. V and J are TRBV27 and TRBJ1-5; D is perhaps TRBD1 (6 bases). CDR3 length equals 15 residues. CDR1 and CDR2 (germline): MNHEY, SMNVEV (reference sequence). Trimming pared 4 bases from V and 0 bases from J, leaving 10 bases between. The CDR3 region has the DNA TGTGCCAGCAGTTCGGGACAACATAGCAATCAGCCCCAGCATTTT. It encodes CASSSGQHSNQPQHF.